These 32 T cell receptor beta chains share one sample of origin, sequenced in a study of T cells in Graves' hyperthyroidism and ophthalmopathy. There were TCR beta CDR3 regions amplified from RNA transcripts. Carried out on the TCR CDR3, a first-round RT-PCR used the HTBI primer set. In TCRdb, the multiplex PCR reads were re-called with MiXCR into one record per CDR3 protein. Here the sample spans under 550,000 distinct CDR3 sequences, 15% to 20% being singletons. The sequenced material came from blood. Receptor source: a middle-aged man with Graves' ophthalmopathy.

This clonotype was seen a few times. The chain combines TRBV5-1 with TRBJ2-2; D is perhaps TRBD1 (7 bases). The CDR3 spans 16 residues. Germline loops: CDR1 SGHRS, CDR2 YFSETQ. Trimming left V 4 bases short and J 6 bases short, with 19 bases between. CDR3 coding DNA: TGCGCCAGCAGCCGAGGAGGGGGCAAGGTGTCCGGGGAGCTGTTTTTT. Translated, it gives CASSRGGGKVSGELFF.

V usage is TRBV2 and J usage is TRBJ2-7; possibly TRBD1 for D (6 bases). Trimming took off 6 bases at V and 2 bases at J, with 11 bases between the two ends. The length of the CDR3 is 13 residues. The germline gives CDR1 SNHLY, CDR2 FYNNEI. The CDR3 nucleotides read TGTGCCAGCAGGGACGGACAGCCCTACGAGCAGTACTTC. The encoded protein is CASRDGQPYEQYF.

This clonotype occurred many times. The rearrangement uses TRBV11-2 and TRBJ2-5; D might be TRBD2 (5 bases). From germline, CDR1 is SGHAT and CDR2 FQNNGV. V lost 5 bases and J 6 bases, leaving 16 bases between the germline ends. The CDR3 is 14 residues long. The CDR3 is CASSLGRVAKTQYF. The CDR3, as DNA: TGTGCCAGCAGCCTCGGTAGAGTAGCGAAGACCCAGTACTTC.

This clonotype appeared a single time. The rearrangement links TRBV4-3 to TRBJ1-2, with D hard to call. Germline CDR1 LGHNA, CDR2 YSLEER. Trimming cost V 1 base and J 2 bases, with 11 bases left between them. This CDR3 contains 15 residues. CDR3 DNA: TGCGCCAGCAGCCAAGGACCCTCGGGGAACTATGGCTACACCTTC. Protein: CASSQGPSGNYGYTF.

The chain carries TRBV29-1 and TRBJ1-2, with a weak D call TRBD1 (6 bases). V was shortened by 1 base and J by 4 bases, with 16 bases between the two germline ends. The germline CDR1 and CDR2 sequences are SQVTM and ANQGSEA. The CDR3 totals 15 residues. The DNA for the CDR3 is TGCAGCGTTGAAGTCCCAACAGGGCTGGGCTATGGCTACACCTTC. Protein product: CSVEVPTGLGYGYTF.

V is TRBV19 and J is TRBJ2-4; TRBD2 agrees at 10 bases. V dropped 7 bases and J dropped 6; count of bases not matched to a gene: 9. Germline V CDR1 and CDR2: LNHDA, SQIVND (reference sequence). The CDR3 extends over 15 amino acids. The CDR3 region has the DNA TGTGCCAGTACCGCTAGCGGGGGCAAAGGAAACATTCAGTACTTC. Translated: CASTASGGKGNIQYF.

The table lists this clonotype with a few counts. The gene calls are TRBV3-1 and TRBJ1-3, with D possibly matching TRBD1 (5 bases). V lost 8 bases and J lost 2, with 7 bases in between. CDR1 LGHDT and CDR2 YNNKEL come from the germline V gene (reference sequence). CDR3 length: 12 residues. CDR3 protein: CASGGAGNTIYF. DNA of the CDR3: TGTGCCAGCGGGGGGGCTGGAAACACCATATATTTT.

This clonotype was found a few times. This sequence joins TRBV30 and TRBJ1-2; a weak D match, TRBD1 (5 bases). This CDR3 region has 13 residues. Germline CDR1 GTSNPN, CDR2 SVGIG (reference sequence). Between the trimmed V and J ends, which lost 3 bases and 1 base, there was a span of 9 bases. CDR3 sequence: CAWRDKNNYGYTF. The DNA of the CDR3 is TGTGCCTGGAGGGACAAAAATAACTATGGCTACACCTTC.

This clonotype was observed a few times. The chain uses TRBV30 and TRBJ1-3, with TRBD1 matching 7 bases. The V gene end was trimmed by 1 base and the J gene end by 4 bases; junction bases not matched to a gene: 7. The CDR3 runs 15 residues. The germline CDR1 and CDR2 sequences are GTSNPN and SVGIG (reference sequence). The CDR3 region is CAWSGNRGPGNTIYF. CDR3 DNA: TGTGCCTGGAGTGGGAACAGGGGTCCAGGAAACACCATATATTTT.

J is TRBJ2-1 and V is TRBV2, with 9 positions matching TRBD2. After removal of 6 bases from V and 10 bases from J, the junction contained 1 base not matched to a gene. The CDR3 sequence is 11 residues long. In germline, CDR1 is SNHLY, CDR2 FYNNEI. CDR3 region: CASRGTSEQFF. CDR3 in DNA: TGTGCCAGCAGGGGGACTAGCGAGCAGTTCTTC.

The rearrangement uses TRBV7-8 and TRBJ2-2, with D perhaps being TRBD1 or TRBD2 (5 bases each). CDR1 and CDR2 from the germline V gene are SGHVS and FQNEAQ. The CDR3 runs 14 residues. The V and J ends lost 5 bases and 3 bases respectively, with 10 bases between them. The CDR3 DNA follows: TGTGCCAGCAGCCCTCCGGGACACACCGGGGAGCTGTTTTTT. Translating it yields CASSPPGHTGELFF.

The V gene is TRBV19, the J gene TRBJ2-3; possibly TRBD2 for D (6 bases). The CDR3 has 14 amino acids. V shed 5 bases and J shed 8 bases, with 17 bases lying between them. The germline V gene encodes CDR1 LNHDA and CDR2 SQIVND (reference sequence). CDR3 residues: CASSLRGSAVTQYF. The CDR3 DNA follows: TGTGCCAGTAGTCTCCGGGGGAGCGCCGTTACGCAGTATTTT.

This clonotype came up many times. This chain links TRBV7-9 with TRBJ2-7; D is unclear. Looked up from germline, CDR1 is SEHNR and CDR2 is FQNEAQ (reference sequence). V shed 2 bases and J shed 4 bases, with 12 bases lying between them. The CDR3 is 14 amino acids. This CDR3 reads CASSLSGSAYEQYF. CDR3 nucleotides: TGTGCCAGCAGCTTATCTGGCAGTGCGTACGAGCAGTACTTC.

This chain links TRBV10-3 with TRBJ2-5, with D possibly called TRBD1 or TRBD2 (6 bases each). The CDR3 totals 17 residues. The V end lost 4 bases, the J end lost 4 bases, and 22 bases lay between the germline ends. In germline, CDR1 is ENHRY, CDR2 SYGVKD. DNA for the CDR3: TGTGCCATCAGTGCTTTACAGGCCCTCAAGGGGGGAGAGACCCAGTACTTC. Amino acid sequence: CAISALQALKGGETQYF.

The chain recombines TRBV7-9 with TRBJ2-3; D is uncertain. V dropped 4 bases and J dropped 1 base, with 12 bases sitting between them. This CDR3 is built from 15 residues. In germline, CDR1 is SEHNR, CDR2 FQNEAQ (reference sequence). CDR3 in amino acids: CASSSGPLGTDTQYF. The CDR3 DNA follows: TGTGCCAGCAGCTCCGGCCCCCTAGGCACAGATACGCAGTATTTT.

The chain carries TRBV29-1 and TRBJ2-4; D unresolved. Germline assignment: CDR1 SQVTM and CDR2 ANQGSEA. The CDR3 is 13 amino acids. In nucleotides, the CDR3 is TGCACCAGTGTCCTAGGGGCCAAAAACATTCAGTACTTC. It is translated as CTSVLGAKNIQYF.

The chain has TRBV2 and TRBJ2-7; 7 bases line up with TRBD1. The V segment lost 3 bases and the J segment 6 bases; nucleotides outside the gene matches: 11. The CDR3 consists of 15 residues. CDR1 SNHLY and CDR2 FYNNEI come from the germline V gene. CDR3 coding DNA: TGTGCCAGCAGTGACGGTGGGTACAGGGGTACCGAGCAGTACTTC. Amino acid sequence: CASSDGGYRGTEQYF.

V gene TRBV30 combines with J gene TRBJ2-1; D is perhaps TRBD1 (6 bases). CDR3 size: 14 residues. Germline V gene sequence: CDR1 GTSNPN, CDR2 SVGIG (reference sequence). The V end lost 5 bases, the J end lost 2 bases, and 13 bases lay between the germline ends. As DNA, the CDR3 is TGTGCCTGGTCGGTCGACAGGCCCTACAATGAGCAGTTCTTC. Translation: CAWSVDRPYNEQFF.

This clonotype has ten or more counts. The chain couples TRBV28 to TRBJ2-5; D may be TRBD1 (5 bases). Trimming stripped 2 bases from V and 1 base from J, with 11 bases between. The CDR3 contains 15 residues. Germline V gene sequence: CDR1 MDHEN, CDR2 SYDVKM. The CDR3 protein is CASSLIRQGQETQYF. CDR3 DNA sequence: TGTGCCAGCAGTTTAATCAGGCAGGGCCAAGAGACCCAGTACTTC.

This clonotype was recorded once. CDR3 in DNA: TGTGCCAGCAGTGAAGGACTAGCTGGAAACATTCAGTACTTC. This encodes CASSEGLAGNIQYF. V usage is TRBV6-1 and J usage is TRBJ2-4; 7 nucleotides match TRBD2. J gave up 6 bases and V 1 base, and 3 bases lay outside the gene matches. This CDR3 has 14 amino acids. Germline CDR1 and CDR2: MNHNS and SASEGT.

This clonotype has at least ten counts. V gene TRBV7-9 combines with J gene TRBJ2-7, with 7 bases lining up with TRBD1. The CDR3 runs 13 residues. From germline, CDR1 is SEHNR and CDR2 FQNEAQ (reference sequence). V lost 3 bases and J lost 7; bases outside the gene matches: 6. The CDR3 DNA follows: TGTGCCAGCAGCTTGGACAGGCCAGGGGAGCAGTACTTC. It codes for CASSLDRPGEQYF.

This clonotype was recorded at least ten times. The J gene is TRBJ2-7, the V gene TRBV30, with a tentative D call TRBD1 (6 bases). V dropped 5 bases and J dropped 3 bases, with 14 bases sitting between them. CDR3 length: 13 amino acids. The germline gives CDR1 GTSNPN, CDR2 SVGIG (reference sequence). The CDR3 reads CAWGPGVNYEQYF. In nucleotides, the CDR3 is TGTGCCTGGGGACCAGGGGTTAACTACGAGCAGTACTTC.

This clonotype has only a few counts. This sequence joins TRBV11-2 and TRBJ2-1; TRBD2 agrees at 14 bases. The V gene's germline CDR1 is SGHAT and CDR2 FQNNGV. The CDR3 is 18 amino acids. The J segment lost 11 bases and the V segment lost 8 bases, leaving 20 bases of the junction unmatched. The CDR3 region has the DNA TGTGCCAGCGGATACCCCCCTACCGGGACTAGCGGGGGAAGGAAGCAGTTCTTC. Translating gives CASGYPPTGTSGGRKQFF.

This clonotype turned up a few times. The rearrangement joins TRBV13 to TRBJ2-4; D tentatively fits TRBD1 or TRBD2 (5 bases each). The V and J ends lost 7 bases and 0 bases respectively, with 10 bases between them. The V gene's germline CDR1 is PRHDT and CDR2 FYEKMQ (reference sequence). The CDR3 extends over 14 amino acids. The CDR3, as DNA: TGTGCCAGCACCTCGGGGCTAGCCAAAAACATTCAGTACTTC. Encoded protein: CASTSGLAKNIQYF.

Comments on this clonotype: Being one base from a much bigger clone, this may be a read error. The V gene is TRBV7-2, the J gene TRBJ1-5; no definite D call. This CDR3 is built from 15 residues. The V gene lost 4 bases and the J gene lost 0 bases, with 10 bases spanning the gap. The germline CDR1 and CDR2 sequences are SGHTA and FQGNSA. CDR3 sequence reads: CASSSQAYSNQPQHF. For the CDR3, the DNA is TGTGCCAGCAGCTCCCAGGCTTATAGCAATCAGCCCCAGCATTTT.

This clonotype was detected only a few times. The chain joins TRBV3-1 to TRBJ2-5, with D uncertain. The CDR3 covers 16 residues. The V end was cut by 0 bases, the J end by 4 bases, with 15 bases between. Germline loops: CDR1 LGHDT, CDR2 YNNKEL (reference sequence). CDR3 in DNA: TGTGCCAGCAGCCAAGATCTCAGACCCTCCGGAGAGACCCAGTACTTC. The encoded protein is CASSQDLRPSGETQYF.

The V and J genes are TRBV14 and TRBJ2-2; D is uncertain. V was shortened by 8 bases and J by 1 base, with 14 bases between the two germline ends. The CDR3 spans 15 residues. The germline gives CDR1 SGHDN, CDR2 FVKESK. CDR3 DNA sequence: TGTGCCAGCGCTCCCTCGTCTTGGAACACCGGGGAGCTGTTTTTT. It yields the protein CASAPSSWNTGELFF.

This clonotype was found many times. V and J are TRBV20-1 and TRBJ2-7; TRBD2 matches 11 bases. V gave up 0 bases and J gave up 4 bases; unmatched junction bases: 11. CDR1 DFQATT and CDR2 SNEGSKA come from the germline V gene (reference sequence). This CDR3 is 17 amino acids long. CDR3 coding DNA: TGCAGTGCTAGAGATCTCGGAAATAGCGGGAGGGAGTACGAGCAGTACTTC. Encoded protein: CSARDLGNSGREYEQYF.

This clonotype was counted at least ten times. The chain carries TRBV4-1 and TRBJ1-1; D ambiguous. The germline gives CDR1 MGHRA, CDR2 YSYEKL. The CDR3 runs to 17 residues. V was shortened by 6 bases and J by 3 bases, with 23 bases between the two germline ends. The CDR3 reads CASRPETWRRPDTEAFF. The CDR3 coding sequence is TGCGCCAGCAGACCTGAGACATGGCGGAGGCCGGACACTGAAGCTTTCTTT.

This sequence joins TRBV18 and TRBJ2-7, with TRBD2 as a possible D gene (5 bases). In germline, CDR1 is KGHSH, CDR2 LQKENI. CDR3 length: 15 amino acids. V was pared by 2 bases and J by 6 bases, with 17 bases between. CDR3 DNA sequence: TGTGCCAGCTCACCAACTAGTCCCGGGTTGGGCGAGCAGTACTTC. Translating gives CASSPTSPGLGEQYF.

About this clonotype: A much larger clonotype is one base distant, so this may be a read error. CDR3 residues: CAWSARDMVARSSGNTIYF. The CDR3 DNA follows: TGTGCCTGGAGTGCTCGGGATATGGTGGCGCGGAGCTCTGGAAACACCATATATTTT. V gene TRBV30 combines with J gene TRBJ1-3; D unclear. The V gene lost 1 base and the J gene lost 0 bases, with 22 bases spanning the gap. The CDR3 totals 19 residues. From germline, CDR1 is GTSNPN and CDR2 SVGIG (reference sequence).

The table lists this clonotype with many counts. This sequence joins TRBV6-1 and TRBJ2-5; 12 bases are a match to TRBD1. This CDR3 spans 14 amino acids. V trimming: 10 bases; J trimming: 5 bases; junction bases outside the gene matches: 8. Germline loops: CDR1 MNHNS, CDR2 SASEGT. The CDR3 region is CATAGTGGAETQYF. In nucleotides, the CDR3 is TGTGCCACCGCCGGGACAGGGGGCGCGGAGACCCAGTACTTC.